The entry below describes one T cell receptor (beta chain). The antigen it recognizes is unknown. No base qualities exist here, and no much larger clone lies one base off it. TCRbeta CDR3 regions were amplified from genomic DNA by means of the immunoSEQ Assay, a bias-controlled multiplex PCR. The study's own analysis went as follows. The number of nucleated cells in each sample was estimated from the amplification of reference gene primers within the assay. To quantify the absolute abundance of each unique TCRbeta CDR3 rearrangement, sequence reads were collapsed and filtered. For each sample, productive Simpson clonality was calculated by taking the square root of Simpson's diversity index across productive rearrangements. What TCRdb holds here is the immuneACCESS table cut down to in-frame rearrangements. Part of the clones is not present; checked against another copy, under half of the missing clones reflect an unresolved V gene, and the others are unexplained. Clone size and V and J calls were adopted from that table, with D and trimming inferred from the DNA. For this sample the table gives around 160,000 clones, of which roughly 84% were detected only once. Of the sample, 35% to 40% is held by the ten largest clones.

The entry originates in a study of blood T cell repertoires in COVID-19 (dated by TCRdb to 2020 to 2021). At the level of the whole study: Samples covering the acute and convalescent phases of COVID-19 were provided by collaborators in the United States, Italy and Spain. The prospective study material was composed of cDNA or gDNA derived from T cells, B-cell-depleted T cells, or PBMCs. Deeply sampled blood TCRbeta repertoires from subjects exposed to, actively infected with, or recovered from COVID-19 were included in the dataset. The repertoires were made available in a free public database intended to serve as a resource for research on the immune response to SARS-CoV-2. The samples were drawn from two sources: the first 160 participants of the ongoing ImmuneRACE study, and over 950 subjects contributed by 6 global collaborators. Nearly every sample came with metadata listing a de-identified subject ID, COVID-19 status, age in years and sex. HLA class I and class II types, where available, came from metadata supplied by the sample provider rather than from assay-based typing.

The full study reports these points: Clinical and demographic metadata were provided uncurated, with the amount varying by source and participant.

Whole blood was collected in K2EDTA tubes by collaborating institutions according to the institutions' own protocols. For TCRbeta analysis, collaborators shipped samples as frozen whole blood, isolated PBMCs, or DNA extracted from either of those sample types. Including cysteine and phenylalanine, the CDR3 has 14 amino acids. The kept DNA is CDR3 alone, 42 bases in frame from the first base. Via the germline V gene, CDR1 is LGHNA and CDR2 YSLEER. Between the V and J ends, shortened by 4 bases and 4 bases respectively, the junction contains 13 bases. The sequence was obtained from a human donor in a cohort sampled during active COVID-19. Sequenced material: peripheral blood. This receptor chain uses TRBV4-3 and TRBJ1-1, with the D segment identity uncertain. The bases are TGCGCCAGCAGCCTCGCGACTGGGAGCACTGAAGCTTTCTTT. Translated, this gives CASSLATGSTEAFF.